This T cell receptor beta chain derives from a study of cytomegalovirus exposure and HLA in healthy donors. Assay: immunoSEQ multiplex PCR; the TCRdb copy retains only in-frame clones and omits some. This sample yields 150,000 or so clones, of which about 82% are seen a single time; approximately 2.2% belongs to the top ten. Trimming left V 2 bases short and J 5 bases short, with 6 bases between. CDR1 and CDR2 from the germline V gene are MGHRA and YSYEKL. The length of the CDR3 is 12 residues. Sample: PBMCs. This receptor was taken from a human donor in good health. V gene TRBV4-1 combines with J gene TRBJ1-1; maybe TRBD1 (5 bases). The CDR3 bases are TGCGCCAGCAGCCAAACAGGTACTGAAGCTTTCTTT. It yields the protein CASSQTGTEAFF.